These 7 T cell receptor beta chains were all obtained from the same sample, sequenced in a study of T cell responses to AZD1222 COVID-19 vaccine. The table came from immunoSEQ multiplex PCR; TCRdb's copy has only in-frame clones and leaves some out. The sample holds tens of thousands of clones, about 82% seen once. Sample: peripheral blood, taken on day 0 of AZD1222 vaccination. These receptors all come from an adult in good health.

This clone was picked up a small number of times. V is TRBV5-1 and J is TRBJ2-5, with D possibly matching TRBD1 (5 bases). This CDR3 is built from 17 residues. With 4 bases removed from V and 2 bases from J, the gap between germline ends came to 21 bases. Germline V lookup: CDR1 SGHRS, CDR2 YFSETQ. CDR3 sequence (DNA): TGCGCCAGCAGCCCATATCCAGGGTTCAACAATCAAGAGACCCAGTACTTC. Translated, it gives CASSPYPGFNNQETQYF.

J is TRBJ2-1 and V is TRBV7-2; 7 bases fit TRBD2. Germline lookup yields CDR1 SGHTA and CDR2 FQGNSA. CDR3 length: 16 amino acids. Unmatched junction bases numbered 4, after V lost 1 base and J lost 1 base. The CDR3 spells CASSLGGSGSYNEQFF. In DNA, the CDR3 is TGTGCCAGCAGCTTAGGCGGGAGCGGATCCTACAATGAGCAGTTCTTC.

This sequence joins TRBV5-1 and TRBJ1-6, with 9 bases fitting TRBD1. The ends lost 0 bases at V and 9 bases at J; junction bases unmatched: 7. CDR1 SGHRS and CDR2 YFSETQ come from the germline V gene. The CDR3 is 16 amino acids. CDR3: CASSLARTGEGSPLHF. CDR3 DNA: TGCGCCAGCAGCTTGGCCCGGACAGGGGAAGGTTCACCCCTCCACTTT.

V gene TRBV30 combines with J gene TRBJ2-7; TRBD2 agrees at 9 bases. The CDR3 is made up of 13 amino acids. Germline CDR1 and CDR2: GTSNPN and SVGIG (reference sequence). V shed 4 bases, J shed 3 bases, and the junction held 4 bases outside the gene matches. The DNA for the CDR3 is TGTGCCTGGACGGCGACTAGCGGCTACGAGCAGTACTTC. Its protein is CAWTATSGYEQYF.

This chain uses TRBV6-1 with TRBJ2-1, with 7 bases lining up with TRBD2. Per the germline V gene, CDR1 is MNHNS and CDR2 is SASEGT. The CDR3 extends over 13 amino acids. The V gene end was trimmed by 0 bases and the J gene end by 10 bases; junction bases not matched to a gene: 3. The CDR3 loop is CASSEALAGEQFF. The CDR3 bases are TGTGCCAGCAGTGAAGCGTTAGCGGGCGAGCAGTTCTTC.

The chain couples TRBV19 to TRBJ2-3, with 9 bases lining up with TRBD2. V gave up 5 bases and J gave up 6 bases; unmatched junction bases: 15. In germline, CDR1 is LNHDA, CDR2 SQIVND (reference sequence). This CDR3 has 17 amino acids. CDR3 bases: TGTGCCAGTAGTCCCCGTCGAGCGGGAGGAGTATACGATACGCAGTATTTT. It codes for CASSPRRAGGVYDTQYF.

V and J are TRBV10-3 and TRBJ2-7, with TRBD1 matching over 8 bases. CDR1 is ENHRY, CDR2 SYGVKD, per germline. V trimming: 11 bases; J trimming: 0 bases; junction bases outside the gene matches: 6. This CDR3 has 13 residues. CDR3 in DNA: TGTGCCGCTGGGACAGGCGACTCCTACGAGCAGTACTTC. It specifies CAAGTGDSYEQYF.